These 6 T cell receptor beta chains originate from one sample sequenced in a study of T cell clonality in common variable immunodeficiency. Some clones are missing from TCRdb's copy, which holds only in-frame ones; the method was immunoSEQ multiplex PCR. Captured here are 45,000 to 70,000 clones, none seen once; the top ten comprise approximately 5.4%. Sequencing was performed on peripheral blood mononuclear cells. Receptors originate from a person between 18 and 75 years old in good health.

This clone was picked up many times. The read ends 3 residues shy of where the CDR3 ends; the end is completed using the germline J gene. V is TRBV19 and J is TRBJ2-1; possibly TRBD2 for D (6 bases). The CDR3 contains 15 residues. V was cut by 3 bases and J by 8 bases, with 17 bases left in between. The germline V gene encodes CDR1 LNHDA and CDR2 SQIVND (reference sequence). The CDR3 here is CASSISLARGDEQFF. The DNA read from the CDR3 is TGTGCCAGTAGTATCTCGCTAGCGAGGGGTGATGAG.

This clone appeared many times. CDR3 protein: CASSQHLDGSPLHF. The CDR3 bases that were read are TGTGCCAGCAGCCAACACCTAGATGGTTCACCC. The V gene is TRBV5-4, the J gene TRBJ1-6; D unclear. The sequenced fragment ends 3 residues before the CDR3 boundary, so the rest is inferred from the germline J gene. Trimming removed 4 bases at V and 9 bases at J, with 14 bases between. The CDR3 contains 14 residues. CDR1 is SGHNT and CDR2 is YYREEE in the germline V gene (reference sequence).

This clone was detected ten times or more. The sequenced fragment ends 3 residues before the CDR3 boundary, so the rest is inferred from the germline J gene. The chain combines TRBV5-6 with TRBJ1-4, with 10 bases matching TRBD1. Germline CDR1 and CDR2: SGHDT and YYEEEE. The V segment lost 4 bases and the J segment 7 bases; nucleotides outside the gene matches: 7. The CDR3 totals 15 residues. CDR3 bases read: TGTGCCAGCAGCATAGAGACAGGGGGCAGTGAAAAA. It translates to CASSIETGGSEK. The complete CDR3 sequence is CASSIETGGSEKLFF.

This clone showed up many times. The sequence runs out 3 residues before the end of the CDR3; the remainder is reconstructed from the germline J gene. The rearrangement joins TRBV20-1 to TRBJ2-7; a weak D match, TRBD2 (6 bases). Germline loops: CDR1 DFQATT, CDR2 SNEGSKA (reference sequence). This CDR3 is 12 amino acids long. The V and J ends lost 6 bases and 4 bases respectively, with 13 bases between them. The covered CDR3 bases are TGCAGTGCCGGAGCGGGTTATTACGAG. Translating gives CSAGAGYYE. The whole CDR3 reads CSAGAGYYEQYF.

On this clone itself: The read gets to within 3 residues of the CDR3 end, and the germline J gene fills in the rest. The chain combines TRBV5-1 with TRBJ2-1, with 12 bases that match TRBD1. Germline lookup yields CDR1 SGHRS and CDR2 YFSETQ. This CDR3 is 14 amino acids long. J gave up 9 bases and V 2 bases, and 3 bases lay outside the gene matches. CDR3 DNA, as far as it was read: TGCGCCAGCAGCTTAGGGGACAGGGGGCGTGAG. This encodes CASSLGDRGRE. The whole CDR3 region reads CASSLGDRGREQFF.

There are many counts of this clone. The CDR3 end is not reached by the read, which stops 3 residues before it; the germline J gene fills it in. The chain has TRBV5-6 and TRBJ1-1; the D gene is possibly TRBD1 (6 bases). V was cut by 2 bases and J by 5 bases, with 13 bases left in between. The CDR3 sequence is 14 residues long. Germline V gene sequence: CDR1 SGHDT, CDR2 YYEEEE. Partial CDR3 DNA: TGTGCCAGCAGCTTAGAAAGGGGGATAACTGAA. Its protein product is CASSLERGITE. The entire CDR3 reads CASSLERGITEAFF.